Each of the 17 T cell receptor beta chains below was sequenced from the same sample in a study of cytomegalovirus exposure and HLA in healthy donors. The PCR made use of 60 Vbeta and 13 Jbeta primers. Assay used: immunoSEQ multiplex PCR; TCRdb lists only in-frame clones, some missing. The sample contains about 76,000 clones, 65% to 80% of which appear only once. Sample: PBMCs. Receptors were obtained from a woman aged 40 to 50 in good health and CMV-seropositive.

The J gene is TRBJ1-2, the V gene TRBV10-3; D may be TRBD1 (6 bases). This CDR3 region has 14 residues. With 7 bases removed from V and 5 bases from J, the gap between germline ends came to 17 bases. Germline V gene lookup returns CDR1 ENHRY and CDR2 SYGVKD. The CDR3 DNA reads as TGTGCCATCACCGACAGGCCTGCAAATTATGGCTACACCTTC. This translates into CAITDRPANYGYTF.

This chain connects TRBV6-5 to TRBJ2-7; the D gene is possibly TRBD1 (6 bases). CDR1 is MNHEY and CDR2 is SVGAGI in the germline V gene. CDR3 length equals 15 residues. V was cut by 5 bases and J by 3 bases, with 17 bases left in between. CDR3 coding DNA: TGTGCCAGCAGTATCCGACAGGAACCACACTACGAGCAGTACTTC. It is translated as CASSIRQEPHYEQYF.

The chain employs TRBV12-2 and TRBJ1-5; the table's D call, TRBD1, has no DNA check behind it. TRBV12-2 is designated a pseudogene. The CDR3 has 13 amino acids. As DNA, the CDR3 is TGTGCAAGTCGCAAGGGGGTAATCCGGCCCCAGCATTTT. This codes for CASRKGVIRPQHF.

This clone was detected once. This chain links TRBV30 with TRBJ2-7; TRBD1 matches at 7 bases. The CDR3 is 12 residues long. Germline-derived CDR1 and CDR2 are GTSNPN and SVGIG (reference sequence). After removal of 4 bases from V and 7 bases from J, the junction contained 7 bases not matched to a gene. The DNA for the CDR3 is TGTGCCTGGAATCGACAGGGTTGGGAGCAGTACTTC. Amino acid sequence: CAWNRQGWEQYF.

The gene calls are TRBV5-1 and TRBJ1-6; 8 bases are a match to TRBD1. The V and J ends lost 0 bases and 8 bases, in that order; junction bases with no gene match: 7. The CDR3 sequence is 16 residues long. CDR1 is SGHRS, CDR2 YFSETQ, per germline. The CDR3 here is CASSLGPGGADSPLHF. The DNA for the CDR3 is TGCGCCAGCAGCTTGGGTCCAGGGGGCGCGGATTCACCCCTCCACTTT.

The chain links TRBV29-1 to TRBJ2-7; a possible D gene is TRBD2 (6 bases). The CDR3 contains 13 residues. V was cut by 6 bases and J by 6 bases, with 18 bases left in between. Germline lookup yields CDR1 SQVTM and CDR2 ANQGSEA. The CDR3 sequence: CSVSRGTYAEQYF. The CDR3 bases are TGCAGCGTAAGTCGGGGGACCTACGCCGAGCAGTACTTC.

This clone was recorded a few times. The rearrangement links TRBV28 to TRBJ1-1; 8 nucleotides match TRBD1. Losses at the gene ends were 5 bases for V and 4 bases for J; bases not matched to a gene: 9. Germline loops: CDR1 MDHEN, CDR2 SYDVKM. This CDR3 comprises 15 residues. Here the CDR3 DNA reads TGTGCCAGCAGTCAAACCCAGGGGGCTTCCACTGAAGCTTTCTTT. This translates into CASSQTQGASTEAFF.

V gene TRBV9 combines with J gene TRBJ2-1; TRBD1 matches 9 bases. With V trimmed by 3 bases and J by 4 bases, 5 bases remained unmatched. CDR1 is SGDLS, CDR2 YYNGEE, per germline. This CDR3 is 15 amino acids long. The CDR3, as DNA: TGTGCCAGCAGCGAGGGACAGGGACTATACAATGAGCAGTTCTTC. It specifies CASSEGQGLYNEQFF.

CDR3: CASSPGGFTPNYGYTF. DNA for the CDR3: TGTGCCAGCTCACCGGGGGGGTTCACTCCTAACTATGGCTACACCTTC. V gene TRBV18 combines with J gene TRBJ1-2; tentatively, D is TRBD1 (5 bases). The CDR3 consists of 16 residues. Per the germline V gene, CDR1 is KGHSH and CDR2 is LQKENI. Trimming shortened V by 3 bases and J by 0 bases, and 14 bases separated the two germline ends.

The CDR3: CASSSRTGGVYEQYF. In DNA form, the CDR3 reads TGTGCCAGCAGTTCCCGGACAGGGGGCGTATACGAGCAGTACTTC. The rearrangement links TRBV6-1 to TRBJ2-7, with TRBD1 identical over 11 bases. This CDR3 has 15 amino acids. The J segment lost 4 bases and the V segment lost 5 bases, leaving 7 bases of the junction unmatched. CDR1 and CDR2 from the germline V gene are MNHNS and SASEGT.

The rearrangement joins TRBV6-1 to TRBJ2-7, with D possibly being TRBD2 (6 bases). The CDR3 consists of 14 residues. Germline-derived CDR1 and CDR2 are MNHNS and SASEGT. V was clipped by 6 bases and J by 1 base, with 13 bases between them. The CDR3 nucleotides are TGTGCCAGCAGGCGGGACGCTGGTTCCTACGAGCAGTACTTC. It translates to CASRRDAGSYEQYF.

In this sample, this clone turned up a few times. V is TRBV7-2 and J is TRBJ1-6, with D tentatively TRBD1 (5 bases). V gave up 1 base and J gave up 1 base, with 14 bases separating them. CDR1 and CDR2 from the germline V gene are SGHTA and FQGNSA. CDR3 length: 18 residues. CDR3 bases: TGTGCCAGCAGCTTAGTGGGGGGGTATAGGTCCTATAATTCACCCCTCCACTTT. As protein: CASSLVGGYRSYNSPLHF.

V usage is TRBV9 and J usage is TRBJ1-3, with D hard to call. CDR1 SGDLS and CDR2 YYNGEE come from the germline V gene. V lost 0 bases, J lost 0 bases, and 16 bases lay in between. This CDR3 has 18 amino acids. The CDR3 sequence is CASSVAPPQASSGNTIYF. CDR3 sequence (DNA): TGTGCCAGCAGCGTAGCCCCGCCGCAAGCAAGCTCTGGAAACACCATATATTTT.

The chain carries TRBV4-2 and TRBJ1-2; 8 bases match TRBD1. J gave up 8 bases and V 4 bases, and 12 bases lay outside the gene matches. The CDR3 runs to 15 residues. In germline, CDR1 is LGHNA, CDR2 YNFKEQ. CDR3 in DNA: TGTGCCAGCAGCCGCCGGGCAGGGGGCTTTAACGGCTACACCTTC. Its translation is CASSRRAGGFNGYTF.

V and J are TRBV5-1 and TRBJ2-5; 7 bases are shared with TRBD1. Germline CDR1 reads SGHRS; CDR2 reads YFSETQ. The CDR3 length is 15 residues. The V and J ends lost 0 bases and 4 bases, in that order; junction bases with no gene match: 6. The CDR3 bases are TGCGCCAGCAGCTTGGGCCGACAGGGTCGAGAGACCCAGTACTTC. This translates into CASSLGRQGRETQYF.

J is TRBJ2-1 and V is TRBV5-1; TRBD1 might be the D (6 bases). Germline CDR1 and CDR2: SGHRS and YFSETQ. The CDR3 contains 12 residues. Trimming stripped 1 base from V and 11 bases from J, with 10 bases between. Here the CDR3 reads CASSLWGTQQFF. CDR3 nucleotide sequence: TGCGCCAGCAGCTTGTGGGGGACACAGCAGTTCTTC.

V usage is TRBV30 and J usage is TRBJ2-5; 8 bases fit TRBD1. The DNA end favors TRBJ2-7, so the J call may be wrong. The CDR3 length is 14 residues. CDR1 and CDR2 (germline): GTSNPN, SVGIG (reference sequence). The CDR3 region is CAWSDETGVHEQYF. CDR3 bases: TGTGCCTGGAGTGATGAGACAGGGGTCCACGAGCAGTACTTC.